Following are 30 T cell receptor beta chains from one sample sequenced in a study of blood T cell repertoires in COVID-19. Clones were sequenced by immunoSEQ multiplex PCR, and TCRdb holds only the in-frame ones, with some missing. The profile shows approximately 200,000 clones, 80% to 90% of them singletons. The specimen sequenced was peripheral blood. The receptors were gathered from a man aged 65 to 79 with active or convalescent COVID-19.

V usage is TRBV7-2 and J usage is TRBJ1-1, with 7 bases aligning to TRBD1. V lost 5 bases to trimming and J lost 0 bases; unmatched junction nucleotides: 6. Germline V gene data show CDR1 as SGHTA and CDR2 as FQGNSA. This CDR3 contains 15 residues. Written as DNA, the CDR3 is TGTGCCAGCAGCCCACAGACAGGGATGAACACTGAAGCTTTCTTT. As protein: CASSPQTGMNTEAFF.

The gene calls are TRBV2 and TRBJ2-2, with 8 positions matching TRBD2. Trimming took 8 bases from V and 7 from J; bases not matched to a gene: 12. Germline CDR1 SNHLY, CDR2 FYNNEI. The CDR3 extends over 15 amino acids. Here the CDR3 DNA reads TGTGCCAGCGACCCCGGGACTAGTCAAGTCGGGGAGCTGTTTTTT. Amino acid sequence: CASDPGTSQVGELFF.

This clone was seen only a few times. The V call is TRBV3-1 (or the pseudogene TRBV3-2), the J call TRBJ1-1; 7 nucleotides line up with TRBD1. Trimming removed 2 bases from V and 8 bases from J; junction bases left unmatched: 2. CDR3 length: 12 amino acids. Germline V gene lookup returns CDR1 LGHDT and CDR2 YNNKEL (reference sequence). DNA for the CDR3: TGTGCCAGCAGCCAACCGGGACAGGAAGCTTTCTTT. Its translation is CASSQPGQEAFF.

The chain carries TRBV28 and TRBJ2-7, with TRBD1 identical over 9 bases. J was trimmed by 7 bases and V by 6 bases; bases with no gene match: 7. CDR3 length equals 13 residues. Looked up from germline, CDR1 is MDHEN and CDR2 is SYDVKM. The CDR3 sequence is CASSRQGGREQYF. CDR3 bases: TGTGCCAGCAGCCGACAGGGGGGCAGGGAGCAGTACTTC.

The genes are TRBV29-1 and TRBJ2-2; 8 bases line up with TRBD1. The V gene end was trimmed by 0 bases and the J gene end by 4 bases; junction bases not matched to a gene: 7. The CDR3 loop spans 16 amino acids. Looked up from germline, CDR1 is SQVTM and CDR2 is ANQGSEA. In nucleotides, the CDR3 is TGCAGCGTTGAAGATTCACAGGGGGTCGGCACCGGGGAGCTGTTTTTT. Its translation: CSVEDSQGVGTGELFF.

The chain employs TRBV6-5 and TRBJ1-5; D perhaps matches TRBD1 (5 bases). Germline values: CDR1 MNHEY, CDR2 SVGAGI. The CDR3 has 15 amino acids. V was clipped by 5 bases and J by 2 bases, with 13 bases between them. CDR3 DNA sequence: TGTGCCAGCAGTCAGGGTCTAATGGGCAATCAGCCCCAGCATTTT. It specifies CASSQGLMGNQPQHF.

The chain carries TRBV7-2 and TRBJ2-2; 12 bases are a match to TRBD2. In germline, CDR1 is SGHTA, CDR2 FQGNSA. The CDR3 extends over 18 amino acids. The V and J ends lost 5 bases and 5 bases, in that order; junction bases with no gene match: 12. CDR3 DNA sequence: TGTGCCAGCAGCCTGACGGCGACTAGCGGGAGTAAGACCGGGGAGCTGTTTTTT. It is translated as CASSLTATSGSKTGELFF. The full variable domain, in which reference TRBV7-2 and TRBJ2-2 provide the parts outside the CDR3, is GAGVSQSPSNKVTEKGKDVELRCDPISGHTALYWYRQSLGQGLEFLIYFQGNSAPDKSGLPSDRFSAERTGGSVSTLTIQRTQQEDSAVYLCASSLTATSGSKTGELFFGEGSRLTVL.

The gene calls are TRBV5-1 and TRBJ2-2; TRBD2 is a possible D gene (5 bases). Germline lookup yields CDR1 SGHRS and CDR2 YFSETQ. The CDR3 spans 15 residues. The germline V and J ends were trimmed by 0 bases and 0 bases, with 6 bases remaining between them. The CDR3 nucleotides read TGCGCCAGCAGCTTGGCCGGGGCGAACACCGGGGAGCTGTTTTTT. Residues: CASSLAGANTGELFF.

This clone was recorded a few times. The J gene is TRBJ2-2, the V gene TRBV24-1; 7 positions agree with TRBD2. CDR3 size: 12 residues. J lost 8 bases, V lost 6 bases, and 2 bases had no gene match. CDR1 is KGHDR and CDR2 is SFDVKD in the germline V gene. The CDR3 loop is CATSRGVGELFF. CDR3 in DNA: TGTGCCACCAGTCGGGGGGTAGGGGAGCTGTTTTTT.

The CDR3 sequence: CAIGGTTYEQYF. CDR3 nucleotides: TGTGCCATCGGGGGGACTACCTACGAGCAGTACTTC. The V gene is TRBV10-3, the J gene TRBJ2-7, with 7 bases that match TRBD2. In germline, CDR1 is ENHRY, CDR2 SYGVKD. The junction had 3 bases not matched to a gene; V was cut back by 8 bases and J by 2 bases. This CDR3 is built from 12 residues.

This chain connects TRBV28 to TRBJ2-1, with 8 bases matching TRBD2. Per germline, CDR1 MDHEN and CDR2 SYDVKM. V shed 5 bases, J shed 0 bases, and the junction held 6 bases outside the gene matches. This CDR3 has 16 amino acids. The CDR3: CASSTQRESSYNEQFF. The DNA of the CDR3 is TGTGCCAGCAGTACCCAGCGGGAGAGCTCCTACAATGAGCAGTTCTTC. Supplemented by reference TRBV28 and TRBJ2-1, the full variable domain reads DVKVTQSSRYLVKRTGEKVFLECVQDMDHENMFWYRQDPGLGLRLIYFSYDVKMKEKGDIPEGYSVSREKKERFSLILESASTNQTSMYLCASSTQRESSYNEQFFGPGTRLTVL.

The gene calls are TRBV7-6 and TRBJ2-5, with TRBD1 as a possible D gene (6 bases). V dropped 4 bases and J dropped 2 bases, with 14 bases sitting between them. This CDR3 comprises 15 residues. Germline V CDR1 and CDR2: SGHVS, FNYEAQ. The CDR3 spells CASSYGAGTQETQYF. The CDR3, as DNA: TGTGCCAGCAGCTATGGCGCCGGGACACAAGAGACCCAGTACTTC.

The J gene is TRBJ1-5, the V gene TRBV28, with 7 bases fitting TRBD1. This CDR3 has 14 residues. The V segment lost 5 bases and the J segment 6 bases; nucleotides outside the gene matches: 7. Per germline, CDR1 MDHEN and CDR2 SYDVKM. Written as DNA, the CDR3 is TGTGCCAGCAGTCCTGCAGGGGGTCGTCAGCCCCAGCATTTT. This translates into CASSPAGGRQPQHF. Full variable domain (rest looked up from reference TRBV28 and TRBJ1-5): DVKVTQSSRYLVKRTGEKVFLECVQDMDHENMFWYRQDPGLGLRLIYFSYDVKMKEKGDIPEGYSVSREKKERFSLILESASTNQTSMYLCASSPAGGRQPQHFGDGTRLSIL.

This sequence joins TRBV29-1 and TRBJ2-3, with D perhaps matching TRBD2 (5 bases). This CDR3 has 14 residues. Trimming took 5 bases from V and 2 from J, leaving 14 bases between them. CDR1 is SQVTM and CDR2 is ANQGSEA in the germline V gene. The CDR3 DNA reads as TGCAGCGTTCGGACTGGCTGGTCCACAGATACGCAGTATTTT. It yields the protein CSVRTGWSTDTQYF.

For the CDR3, the DNA is TGTGCCAGCAGTGCGGTTGCTGGTACCGAAAAACTGTTTTTT. It translates to CASSAVAGTEKLFF. This chain links TRBV25-1 with TRBJ1-4; D uncertain. Germline assignment: CDR1 MGHDK and CDR2 SYGVNS. The V and J ends lost 4 bases and 8 bases respectively, with 14 bases between them. This CDR3 is built from 14 residues.

This clone was recorded once. The chain employs TRBV7-9 and TRBJ1-2; no clear D gene. CDR1 is SEHNR and CDR2 is FQNEAQ in the germline V gene (reference sequence). V shed 1 base and J shed 8 bases, with 11 bases lying between them. CDR3 length: 13 amino acids. CDR3 in DNA: TGTGCCAGCAGCTTAGTCGGGGAAGGCGGCTACACCTTC. Encoded protein: CASSLVGEGGYTF.

This clone showed up just a few times. V usage is TRBV29-1 and J usage is TRBJ1-5, with D perhaps TRBD1 (5 bases). This CDR3 comprises 13 residues. Germline assignment: CDR1 SQVTM and CDR2 ANQGSEA. Trimming shortened V by 8 bases and J by 2 bases, and 13 bases separated the two germline ends. CDR3 DNA sequence: TGCAGCATTTTGGGGGAGGGCAATCAGCCCCAGCATTTT. Its translation is CSILGEGNQPQHF.

The J gene is TRBJ2-7, the V gene TRBV25-1, with D unclear. CDR1 is MGHDK and CDR2 is SYGVNS in the germline V gene. This CDR3 spans 12 amino acids. Trimming took 5 bases from V and 0 from J, leaving 5 bases between them. CDR3 bases: TGTGCCAGCAGTCCTAACTCCTACGAGCAGTACTTC. Protein: CASSPNSYEQYF.

This chain links TRBV7-9 with TRBJ1-1, with D tentatively TRBD1 (6 bases). Looked up from germline, CDR1 is SEHNR and CDR2 is FQNEAQ (reference sequence). V was pared by 7 bases and J by 4 bases, with 16 bases between. The CDR3 is 14 amino acids. CDR3 sequence reads: CASKGGGGPTEAFF. CDR3 coding DNA: TGTGCCAGCAAGGGGGGCGGGGGGCCCACTGAAGCTTTCTTT.

The chain combines TRBV27 with TRBJ2-7; 11 nucleotides agree with TRBD1. The trim removed 7 bases at V and 3 bases at J, leaving 5 bases unmatched. The CDR3 is 14 amino acids. Germline V gene sequence: CDR1 MNHEY, CDR2 SMNVEV (reference sequence). CDR3 sequence reads: CASTSGTGGYEQYF. CDR3 nucleotides: TGTGCCAGCACCTCCGGGACAGGGGGCTACGAGCAGTACTTC.

CDR3 DNA: TGTGCCAGCAGCCCCAATGGGCAGGTAAACACTGAAGCTTTCTTT. This encodes CASSPNGQVNTEAFF. The chain carries TRBV7-8 and TRBJ1-1; no definite D call. CDR3 length equals 15 residues. Germline V CDR1 and CDR2: SGHVS, FQNEAQ. Trimming removed 5 bases at V and 2 bases at J, with 15 bases between. Full variable domain (rest looked up from reference TRBV7-8 and TRBJ1-1): GAGVSQSPRYKVAKRGQDVALRCDPISGHVSLFWYQQALGQGPEFLTYFQNEAQLDKSGLPSDRFFAERPEGSVSTLKIQRTQQEDSAVYLCASSPNGQVNTEAFFGQGTRLTVV.

V usage is TRBV6-6 and J usage is TRBJ2-5; tentatively, D is TRBD2 (7 bases). V lost 2 bases, J lost 2 bases, and 9 bases lay in between. Germline V gene data show CDR1 as MNHNY and CDR2 as SVGAGI (reference sequence). The CDR3 loop spans 14 amino acids. For the CDR3, the DNA is TGTGCCAGCAGTTACAGGGGGGGGCAAGAGACCCAGTACTTC. It yields the protein CASSYRGGQETQYF.

J is TRBJ2-3 and V is TRBV24-1, with TRBD2 identical over 8 bases. V was pared by 4 bases and J by 4 bases, with 9 bases of the junction left unmatched. CDR1 and CDR2 (germline): KGHDR, SFDVKD. There are 16 residues in the CDR3. CDR3 loop: CATSEYPAGAADTQYF. CDR3 DNA: TGTGCCACCAGTGAGTACCCAGCGGGAGCAGCAGATACGCAGTATTTT.

The chain links TRBV2 to TRBJ2-1; 10 nucleotides align to TRBD2. After removal of 6 bases from V and 4 bases from J, the junction contained 9 bases not matched to a gene. Germline values: CDR1 SNHLY, CDR2 FYNNEI. The CDR3 is made up of 16 amino acids. CDR3 DNA sequence: TGTGCCAGCAGGCAGACAGCGGGGGGGTATTACAATGAGCAGTTCTTC. Translated: CASRQTAGGYYNEQFF. Full variable domain (rest looked up from reference TRBV2 and TRBJ2-1): EPEVTQTPSHQVTQMGQEVILRCVPISNHLYFYWYRQILGQKVEFLVSFYNNEISEKSEIFDDQFSVERPDGSNFTLKIRSTKLEDSAMYFCASRQTAGGYYNEQFFGPGTRLTVL.

The chain joins TRBV29-1 to TRBJ2-7; 7 bases are shared with TRBD1. Germline V gives CDR1 SQVTM, CDR2 ANQGSEA. The J segment lost 3 bases and the V segment lost 5 bases, leaving 4 bases of the junction unmatched. This CDR3 has 12 residues. In nucleotides, the CDR3 is TGCAGCGTTCAACAGGGGATCTACGAGCAGTACTTC. Its translation: CSVQQGIYEQYF.

The chain recombines TRBV11-3 with TRBJ2-3; perhaps TRBD1 as D (6 bases). V shed 0 bases and J shed 2 bases, with 9 bases lying between them. From germline, CDR1 is SGHNT and CDR2 YENEEA. CDR3 length equals 15 residues. In DNA, the CDR3 is TGTGCCAGCAGCTTAGATGGGGGCACCACAGATACGCAGTATTTT. It is translated as CASSLDGGTTDTQYF.

The gene calls are TRBV19 and TRBJ2-1, with D perhaps matching TRBD1 (5 bases). V lost 3 bases, J lost 6 bases, and 12 bases lay in between. CDR3 length equals 14 residues. Germline CDR1 reads LNHDA; CDR2 reads SQIVND (reference sequence). The CDR3 spells CASSILTASNEQFF. CDR3 nucleotides: TGTGCCAGTAGTATTTTGACAGCGAGCAATGAGCAGTTCTTC.

This clone has a single count. V and J are TRBV7-9 and TRBJ2-3; D possibly corresponds to TRBD2 (6 bases). This CDR3 has 11 amino acids. V shed 10 bases and J shed 7 bases, with 12 bases lying between them. Germline V CDR1 and CDR2: SEHNR, FQNEAQ (reference sequence). The CDR3 spells CATGGAHTQYF. CDR3 bases: TGTGCCACTGGAGGGGCTCATACGCAGTATTTT.

J is TRBJ2-1 and V is TRBV29-1, with TRBD2 identical over 10 bases. CDR1 SQVTM and CDR2 ANQGSEA come from the germline V gene. This CDR3 is 13 amino acids long. J was trimmed by 6 bases and V by 8 bases; bases with no gene match: 7. In DNA, the CDR3 is TGCAGCACATCTAGCGGGAGAGTCAATGAGCAGTTCTTC. Its protein product is CSTSSGRVNEQFF.

The rearrangement uses TRBV5-1 and TRBJ2-7, with D possibly TRBD1 on 5 matching bases. This CDR3 has 13 residues. Deletions cut 4 bases from V and 3 bases from J, with 11 bases between. From germline, CDR1 is SGHRS and CDR2 YFSETQ. CDR3 sequence: CASSRGHFYEQYF. The CDR3 bases are TGCGCCAGCAGCAGAGGACATTTCTACGAGCAGTACTTC.